This T cell receptor (beta chain) was found in a study of blood T cell repertoires in COVID-19. Study overall: The analysed material was cDNA or gDNA that came from T cells, B-cell-depleted T cells, or PBMCs.

Per the original methods: How many nucleated cells were present was estimated from reference gene primer amplification. Some clones are missing from TCRdb's copy, which holds only in-frame ones; the method was immunoSEQ multiplex PCR. V, J and clone size are those of that table, while D and trimming were read from the DNA. The repertoire holds 220,000 or so clones, with 75% to 90% as singletons. The CDR3 is 17 amino acids. Trimming at V came to 5 bases and at J to 0 bases, leaving 9 bases not matched to a gene. From germline, CDR1 is SGHNT and CDR2 YYREEE (reference sequence). The source material was PBMCs or T cells enriched from blood (not recorded which). This sequence joins TRBV5-4 and TRBJ2-3; the match to TRBD2 covers 10 bases. The TCR was taken from a woman aged 18-29 years in a cohort exposed to, infected with or recovered from COVID-19 (not recorded which). The DNA for the CDR3 is TGTGCCAGCAGTTTCCAGATAGCGGGAGGCAGCACAGATACGCAGTATTTT. It codes for CASSFQIAGGSTDTQYF.